One TCR beta chain is described in this entry. Its antigen is still unknown. This entry comes from a study of cytomegalovirus exposure and HLA in healthy donors. Study-level information: A later analysis reported the same platform for the 110 or so validation repertoires and the approximately 640 first-cohort repertoires. Study results and limitations: Most TCRs appeared rarely, but some public TCRs recurred in many donors. Subsequent analysis showed first-cohort TCR clusters tending to co-occur in 95 to 150 validation repertoires.

Sequenced by immunoSEQ multiplex PCR; TCRdb stores in-frame clones only, minus some. The sample contains roughly 50,000 clones, approximately 89% of which appear only once. After removal of 1 base from V and 3 bases from J, the junction contained 8 bases not matched to a gene. This CDR3 contains 17 residues. CDR1 and CDR2 (germline): MGHRA, YSYEKL. It was the roughly 130-subject validation cohort, separate from the approximately 620-subject first cohort, to which the donors belonged. Sequencing input: PBMCs. The J gene is TRBJ2-3, the V gene TRBV4-1; 9 bases map to TRBD2. This receptor was obtained from a woman under 30 in good health and CMV-seropositive. In nucleotides, the CDR3 is TGCGCCAGCAGCCAAGGCTTCGGGCGGGGGGGGACAGATACGCAGTATTTT. It translates to CASSQGFGRGGTDTQYF.